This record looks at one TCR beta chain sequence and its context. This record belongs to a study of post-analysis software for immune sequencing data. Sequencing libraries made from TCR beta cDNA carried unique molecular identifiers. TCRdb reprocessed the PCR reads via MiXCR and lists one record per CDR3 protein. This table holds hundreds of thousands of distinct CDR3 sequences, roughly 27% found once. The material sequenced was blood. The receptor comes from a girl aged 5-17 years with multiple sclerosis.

This CDR3 is CASSSLGGIYEQYF. The CDR3 DNA follows: TGTGCCAGCAGCTCTCTTGGGGGTATCTACGAGCAGTACTTC. This chain joins TRBV5-6 and TRBJ2-7, with D possibly being TRBD1 or TRBD2 (5 bases each). Germline V gene data show CDR1 as SGHDT and CDR2 as YYEEEE. The CDR3 is made up of 14 amino acids. V shed 3 bases and J shed 3 bases, with 13 bases lying between them.